This TCR beta chain is from a study of CD8 T cells in ankylosing spondylitis. The length of the CDR3 is 16 residues. V was pared by 0 bases and J by 7 bases, with 15 bases between. Germline V gene data show CDR1 as MGHRA and CDR2 as YSYEKL. Quantitative 5'-RACE was performed with molecular barcodes, and it yielded the TCR beta libraries. TCRdb called the 5' RACE reads again in MiXCR, with one record for every CDR3 protein. The sample has about 200,000 distinct CDR3 sequences; roughly 12% are singletons. Findings and caveats of the study: It appeared that ankylosing spondylitis blood was characterized by a TCR beta motif of fewer than 10 highly homologous variants.

Details on this clonotype: The target antigen is unknown.

The chain combines TRBV4-1 with TRBJ2-2; perhaps TRBD2 as D (5 bases). The sequence was obtained from a male donor with ankylosing spondylitis or in good health (not recorded which). The sequencing sample was made of blood, either unsorted or a sorted T cell fraction (not recorded which). The CDR3 sequence is CASSQERNFGGGELFF. The CDR3 bases are TGCGCCAGCAGCCAAGAAAGGAACTTTGGAGGCGGGGAGCTGTTTTTT.